This TCR beta chain came from a study of T-cell memory formation after mild COVID-19. On the study more broadly: TCR clusters mostly belonged to single donors. Overall study results and limits: Clones that got smaller from day 15 to 85 had even CD4/CD8, while clones growing later tipped toward CD4+.

Germline values: CDR1 SGHVS, CDR2 FQNEAQ. The CDR3 contains 15 residues. V dropped 1 base and J dropped 4 bases, with 10 bases sitting between them. TCRdb itself ran the 5' RACE reads through MiXCR, one entry per CDR3 protein. The table has about 5,000 distinct CDR3 sequences, around two fifths seen once; the top ten hold 2.6%. In this sample, this clonotype is medium-sized. The target antigen is unknown. The sequencing sample was made of PBMCs or a T cell subset sorted from them (not recorded which). The chain employs TRBV7-8 and TRBJ1-4; D is perhaps TRBD1 (5 bases). This receptor was obtained from an adult who had mild COVID-19 (a few samples of this study predate the infection). Cell type and time point are not known. The CDR3 DNA reads as TGTGCCAGCAGCTTAGAGACAGCCTATAATGAAAAACTGTTTTTT. Its protein product is CASSLETAYNEKLFF.